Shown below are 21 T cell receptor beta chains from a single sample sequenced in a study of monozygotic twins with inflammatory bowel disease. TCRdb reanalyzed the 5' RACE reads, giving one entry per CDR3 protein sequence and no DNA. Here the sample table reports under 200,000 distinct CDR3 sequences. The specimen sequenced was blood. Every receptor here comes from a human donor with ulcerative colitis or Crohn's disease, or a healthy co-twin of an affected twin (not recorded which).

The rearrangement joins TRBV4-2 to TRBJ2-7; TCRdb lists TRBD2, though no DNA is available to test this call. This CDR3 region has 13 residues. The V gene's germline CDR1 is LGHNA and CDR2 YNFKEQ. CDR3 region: CASGGLETYEQYF.

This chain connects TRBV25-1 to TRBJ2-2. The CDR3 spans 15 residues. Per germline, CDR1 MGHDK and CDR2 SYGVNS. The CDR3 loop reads CASSEPRSYGGELVF.

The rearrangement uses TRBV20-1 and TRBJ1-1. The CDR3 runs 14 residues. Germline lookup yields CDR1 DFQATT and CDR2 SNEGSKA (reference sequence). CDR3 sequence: CSARGERTNTEAFF.

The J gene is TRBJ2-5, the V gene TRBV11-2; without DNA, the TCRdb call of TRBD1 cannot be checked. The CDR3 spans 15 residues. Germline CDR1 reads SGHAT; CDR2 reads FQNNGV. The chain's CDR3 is CASSLGGGEGETQYF. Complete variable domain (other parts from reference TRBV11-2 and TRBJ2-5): EAGVAQSPRYKIIEKRQSVAFWCNPISGHATLYWYQQILGQGPKLLIQFQNNGVVDDSQLPKDRFSAERLKGVDSTLKIQPAKLEDSAVYLCASSLGGGEGETQYFGPGTRLLVL.

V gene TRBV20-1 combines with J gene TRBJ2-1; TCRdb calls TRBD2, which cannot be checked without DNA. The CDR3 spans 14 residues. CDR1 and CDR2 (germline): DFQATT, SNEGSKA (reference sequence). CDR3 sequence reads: CSAPLAGAVNEQFF.

CDR3 in amino acids: CASKGTTNTGELFF. The chain carries TRBV11-1 and TRBJ2-2; lacking DNA, the TRBD1 call made by TCRdb goes unchecked. CDR3 length: 14 residues. Germline-derived CDR1 and CDR2 are SGHAT and FQDESV (reference sequence).

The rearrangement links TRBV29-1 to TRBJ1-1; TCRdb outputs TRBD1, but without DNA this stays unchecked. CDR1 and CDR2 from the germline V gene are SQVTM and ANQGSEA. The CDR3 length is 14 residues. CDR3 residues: CSVNRDALMTEAFF.

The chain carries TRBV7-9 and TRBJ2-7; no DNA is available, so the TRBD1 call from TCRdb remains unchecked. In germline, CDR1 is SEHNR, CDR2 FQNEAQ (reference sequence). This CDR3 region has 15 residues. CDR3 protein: CASSLTQPGDHEQYF.

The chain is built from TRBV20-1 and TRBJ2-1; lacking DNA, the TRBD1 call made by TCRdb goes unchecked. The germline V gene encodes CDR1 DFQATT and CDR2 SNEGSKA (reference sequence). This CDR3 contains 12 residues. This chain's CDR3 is CSGDSEYNEQFF.

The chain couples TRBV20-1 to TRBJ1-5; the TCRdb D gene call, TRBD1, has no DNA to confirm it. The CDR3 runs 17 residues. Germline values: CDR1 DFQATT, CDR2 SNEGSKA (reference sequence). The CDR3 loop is CSAIRSGQGWFNQPQHF.

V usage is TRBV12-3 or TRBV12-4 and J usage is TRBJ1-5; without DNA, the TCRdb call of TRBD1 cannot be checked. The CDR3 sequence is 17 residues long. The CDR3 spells CASSPPSAAYSNQPQHF.

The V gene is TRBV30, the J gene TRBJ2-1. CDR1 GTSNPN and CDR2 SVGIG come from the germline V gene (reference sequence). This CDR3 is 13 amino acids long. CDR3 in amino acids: CAWRGSSYNEQFF. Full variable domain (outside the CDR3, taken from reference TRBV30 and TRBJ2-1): SQTIHQWPATLVQPVGSPLSLECTVEGTSNPNLYWYRQAAGRGLQLLFYSVGIGQISSEVPQNLSASRPQDRQFILSSKKLLLSDSGFYLCAWRGSSYNEQFFGPGTRLTVL.

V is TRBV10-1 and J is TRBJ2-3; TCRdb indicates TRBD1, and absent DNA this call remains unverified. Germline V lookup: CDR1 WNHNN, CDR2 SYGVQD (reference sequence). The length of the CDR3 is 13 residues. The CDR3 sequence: CASILGREDTQYF.

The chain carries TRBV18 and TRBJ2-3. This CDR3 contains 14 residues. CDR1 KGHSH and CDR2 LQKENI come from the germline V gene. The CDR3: CASSPPADTDTQYF. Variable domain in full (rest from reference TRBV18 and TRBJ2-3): NAGVMQNPRHLVRRRGQEARLRCSPMKGHSHVYWYRQLPEEGLKFMVYLQKENIIDESGMPKERFSAEFPKEGPSILRIQQVVRGDSAAYFCASSPPADTDTQYFGPGTRLTVL.

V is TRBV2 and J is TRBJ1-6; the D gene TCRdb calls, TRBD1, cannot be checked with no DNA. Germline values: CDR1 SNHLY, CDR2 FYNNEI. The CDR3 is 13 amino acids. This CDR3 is CASSAQGRSPLHF.

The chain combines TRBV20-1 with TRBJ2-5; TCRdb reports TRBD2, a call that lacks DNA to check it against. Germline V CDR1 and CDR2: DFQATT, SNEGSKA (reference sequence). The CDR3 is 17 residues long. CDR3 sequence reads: CSARDPGLAGAEETQYF.

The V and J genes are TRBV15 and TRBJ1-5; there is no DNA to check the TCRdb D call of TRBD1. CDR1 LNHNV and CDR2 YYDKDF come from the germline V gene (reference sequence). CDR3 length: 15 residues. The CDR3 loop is CTTSSPDRNNQPQHF.

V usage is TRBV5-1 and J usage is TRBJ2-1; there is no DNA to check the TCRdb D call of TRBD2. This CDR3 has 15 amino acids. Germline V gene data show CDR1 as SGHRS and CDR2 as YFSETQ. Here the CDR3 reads CASSLVVTSRNEQFF.

The CDR3 region is CASSLAGSGSTYNEQFF. The chain joins TRBV5-1 to TRBJ2-1; TCRdb gives TRBD2 as the D gene, but with no DNA this cannot be confirmed. Looked up from germline, CDR1 is SGHRS and CDR2 is YFSETQ. CDR3 length: 17 amino acids.

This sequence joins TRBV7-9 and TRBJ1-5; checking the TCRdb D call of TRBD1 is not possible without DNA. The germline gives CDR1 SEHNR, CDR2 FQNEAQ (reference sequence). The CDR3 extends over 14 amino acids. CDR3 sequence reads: CASSLDRGNQPQHF.

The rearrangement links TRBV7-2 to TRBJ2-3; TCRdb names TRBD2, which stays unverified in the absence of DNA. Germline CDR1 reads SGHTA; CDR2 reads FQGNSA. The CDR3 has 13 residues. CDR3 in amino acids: CASSLQGQDTQYF.